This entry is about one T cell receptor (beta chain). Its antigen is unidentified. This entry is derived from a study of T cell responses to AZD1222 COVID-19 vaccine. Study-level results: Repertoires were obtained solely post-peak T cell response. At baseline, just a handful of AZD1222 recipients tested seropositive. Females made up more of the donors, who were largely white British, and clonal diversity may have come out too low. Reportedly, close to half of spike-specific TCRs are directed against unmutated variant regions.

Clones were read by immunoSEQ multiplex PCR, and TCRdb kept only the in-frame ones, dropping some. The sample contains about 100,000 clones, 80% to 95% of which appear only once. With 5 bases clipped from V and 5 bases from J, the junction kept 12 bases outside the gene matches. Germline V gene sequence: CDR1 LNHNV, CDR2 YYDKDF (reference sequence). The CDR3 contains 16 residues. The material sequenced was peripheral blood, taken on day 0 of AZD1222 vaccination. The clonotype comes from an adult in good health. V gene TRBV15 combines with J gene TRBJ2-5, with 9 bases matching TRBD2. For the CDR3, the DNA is TGTGCCACCAGCTCCGCACCAGCGGGAGGTCGGGAGACCCAGTACTTC. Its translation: CATSSAPAGGRETQYF.